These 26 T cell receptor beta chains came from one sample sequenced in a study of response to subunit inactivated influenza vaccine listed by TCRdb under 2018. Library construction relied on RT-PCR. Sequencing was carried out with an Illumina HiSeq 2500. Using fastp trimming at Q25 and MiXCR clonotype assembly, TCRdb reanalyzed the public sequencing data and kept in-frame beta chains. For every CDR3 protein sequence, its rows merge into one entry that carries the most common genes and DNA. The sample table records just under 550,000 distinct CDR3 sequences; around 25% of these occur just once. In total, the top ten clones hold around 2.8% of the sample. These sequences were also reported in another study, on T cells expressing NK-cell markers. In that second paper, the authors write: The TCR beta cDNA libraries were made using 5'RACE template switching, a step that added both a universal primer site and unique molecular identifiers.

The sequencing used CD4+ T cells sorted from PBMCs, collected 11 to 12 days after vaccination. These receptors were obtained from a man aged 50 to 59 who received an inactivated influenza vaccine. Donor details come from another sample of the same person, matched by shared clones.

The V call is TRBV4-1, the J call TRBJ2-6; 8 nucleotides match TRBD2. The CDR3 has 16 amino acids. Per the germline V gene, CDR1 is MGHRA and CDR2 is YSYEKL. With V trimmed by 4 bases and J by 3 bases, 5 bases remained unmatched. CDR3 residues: CASSPGGGGGANVLTF. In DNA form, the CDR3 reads TGCGCCAGCAGCCCCGGGGGGGGCGGTGGGGCCAACGTCCTGACTTTC.

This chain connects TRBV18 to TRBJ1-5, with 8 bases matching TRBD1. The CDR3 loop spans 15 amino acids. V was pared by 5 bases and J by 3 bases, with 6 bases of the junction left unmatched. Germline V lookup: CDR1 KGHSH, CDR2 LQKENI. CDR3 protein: CASSTGRGPNQPQHF. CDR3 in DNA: TGTGCCAGCTCAACTGGCAGGGGGCCCAATCAGCCCCAGCATTTT.

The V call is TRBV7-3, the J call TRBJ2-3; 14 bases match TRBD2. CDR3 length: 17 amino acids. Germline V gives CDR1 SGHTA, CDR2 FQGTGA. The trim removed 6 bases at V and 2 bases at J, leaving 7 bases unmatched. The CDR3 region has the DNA TGTGCCAGCAGAGGGGGGACTAGCGGGAGAGCCACAGATACGCAGTATTTT. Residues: CASRGGTSGRATDTQYF.

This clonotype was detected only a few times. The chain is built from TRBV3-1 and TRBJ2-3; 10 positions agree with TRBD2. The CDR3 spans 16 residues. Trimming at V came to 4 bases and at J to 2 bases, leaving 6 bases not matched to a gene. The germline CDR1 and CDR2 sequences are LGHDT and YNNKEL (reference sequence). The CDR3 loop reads CASSPGGLAYTDTQYF. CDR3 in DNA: TGTGCCAGCAGCCCTGGGGGACTAGCGTACACAGATACGCAGTATTTT.

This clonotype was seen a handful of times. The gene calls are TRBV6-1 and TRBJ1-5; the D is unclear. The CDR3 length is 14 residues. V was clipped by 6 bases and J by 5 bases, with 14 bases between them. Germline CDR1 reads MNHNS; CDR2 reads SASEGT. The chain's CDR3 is CASSPGRSDQPQHF. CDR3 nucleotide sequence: TGTGCCAGCAGCCCCGGACGATCCGATCAGCCCCAGCATTTT.

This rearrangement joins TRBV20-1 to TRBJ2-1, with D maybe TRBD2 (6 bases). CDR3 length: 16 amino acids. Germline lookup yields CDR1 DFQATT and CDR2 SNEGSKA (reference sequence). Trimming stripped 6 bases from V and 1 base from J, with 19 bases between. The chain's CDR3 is CSARMIGGKSYNEQFF. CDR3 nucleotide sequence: TGCAGTGCCAGGATGATAGGCGGGAAGTCCTACAATGAGCAGTTCTTC.

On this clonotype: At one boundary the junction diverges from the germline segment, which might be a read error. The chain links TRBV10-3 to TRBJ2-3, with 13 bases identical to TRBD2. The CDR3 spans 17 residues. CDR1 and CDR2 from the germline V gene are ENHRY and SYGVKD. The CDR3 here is CAISELGLAGYTATQYF. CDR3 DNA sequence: TGTGCCATCAGTGAATTGGGACTAGCGGGATACACAGCTACGCAGTATTTT.

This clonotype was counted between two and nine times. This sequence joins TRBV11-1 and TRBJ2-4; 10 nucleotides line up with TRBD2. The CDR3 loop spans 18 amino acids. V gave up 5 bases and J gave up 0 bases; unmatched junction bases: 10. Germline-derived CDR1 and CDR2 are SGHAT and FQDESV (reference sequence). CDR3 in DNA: TGTGCCAGCAGCCCCCCCGAGCGGGAGGGCCCAGCCAAAAACATTCAGTACTTC. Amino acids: CASSPPEREGPAKNIQYF. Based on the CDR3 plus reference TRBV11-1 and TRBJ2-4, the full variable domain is EAEVAQSPRYKITEKSQAVAFWCDPISGHATLYWYRQILGQGPELLVQFQDESVVDDSQLPKDRFSAERLKGVDSTLKIQPAELGDSAMYLCASSPPEREGPAKNIQYFGAGTRLSVL.

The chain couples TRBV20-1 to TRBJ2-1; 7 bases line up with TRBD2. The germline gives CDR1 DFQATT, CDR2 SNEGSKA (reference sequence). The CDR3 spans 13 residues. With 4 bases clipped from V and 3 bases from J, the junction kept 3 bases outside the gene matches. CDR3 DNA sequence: TGCAGTGCTAAATGGGGGGGCTACAATGAGCAGTTCTTC. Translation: CSAKWGGYNEQFF.

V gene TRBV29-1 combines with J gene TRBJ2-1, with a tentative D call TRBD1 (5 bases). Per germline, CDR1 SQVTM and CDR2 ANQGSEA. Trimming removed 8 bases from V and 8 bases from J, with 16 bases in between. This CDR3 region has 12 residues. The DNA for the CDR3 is TGCAGCATTCACCAGGGCGGTTATGAGCAGTTCTTC. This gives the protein CSIHQGGYEQFF.

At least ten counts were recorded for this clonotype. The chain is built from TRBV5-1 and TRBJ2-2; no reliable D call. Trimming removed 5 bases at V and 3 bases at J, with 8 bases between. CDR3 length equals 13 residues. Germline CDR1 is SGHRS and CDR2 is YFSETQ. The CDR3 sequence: CASRKSDTGELFF. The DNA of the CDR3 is TGCGCCAGCAGGAAGTCGGACACCGGGGAGCTGTTTTTT.

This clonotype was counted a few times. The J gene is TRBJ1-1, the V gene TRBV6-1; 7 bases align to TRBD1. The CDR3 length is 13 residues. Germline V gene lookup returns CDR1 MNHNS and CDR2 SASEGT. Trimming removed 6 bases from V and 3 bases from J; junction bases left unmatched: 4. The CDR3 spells CASRRDRYTEAFF. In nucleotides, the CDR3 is TGTGCCAGCAGAAGGGACAGATACACTGAAGCTTTCTTT.

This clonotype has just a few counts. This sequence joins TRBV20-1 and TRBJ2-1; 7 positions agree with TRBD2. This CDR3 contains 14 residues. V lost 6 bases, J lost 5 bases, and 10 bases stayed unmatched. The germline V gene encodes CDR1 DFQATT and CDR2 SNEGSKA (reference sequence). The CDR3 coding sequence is TGCAGTGCCCCAGCGGGACTTCCGAACAATGAGCAGTTCTTC. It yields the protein CSAPAGLPNNEQFF.

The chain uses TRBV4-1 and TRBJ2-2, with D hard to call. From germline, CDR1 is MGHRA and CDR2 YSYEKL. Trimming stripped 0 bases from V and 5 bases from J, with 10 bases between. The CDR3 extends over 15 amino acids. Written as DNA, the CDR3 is TGCGCCAGCAGCCAAGAACACCAGGCGACCGGGGAGCTGTTTTTT. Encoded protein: CASSQEHQATGELFF.

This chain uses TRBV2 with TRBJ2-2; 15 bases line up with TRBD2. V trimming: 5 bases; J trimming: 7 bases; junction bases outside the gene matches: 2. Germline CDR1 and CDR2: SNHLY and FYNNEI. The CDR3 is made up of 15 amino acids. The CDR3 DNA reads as TGTGCCAGCAGTAAGGGACTAGCGGGAGGCGGGGAGCTGTTTTTT. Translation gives CASSKGLAGGGELFF.

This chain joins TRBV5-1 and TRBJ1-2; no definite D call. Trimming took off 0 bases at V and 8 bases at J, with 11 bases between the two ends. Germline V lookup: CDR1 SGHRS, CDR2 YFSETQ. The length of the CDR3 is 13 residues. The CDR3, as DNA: TGCGCCAGCAGCTTGGGATCAACAGCGGGCTACACCTTC. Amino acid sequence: CASSLGSTAGYTF. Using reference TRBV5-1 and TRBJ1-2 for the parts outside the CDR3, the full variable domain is KAGVTQTPRYLIKTRGQQVTLSCSPISGHRSVSWYQQTPGQGLQFLFEYFSETQRNKGNFPGRFSGRQFSNSRSEMNVSTLELGDSALYLCASSLGSTAGYTFGSGTRLTVV.

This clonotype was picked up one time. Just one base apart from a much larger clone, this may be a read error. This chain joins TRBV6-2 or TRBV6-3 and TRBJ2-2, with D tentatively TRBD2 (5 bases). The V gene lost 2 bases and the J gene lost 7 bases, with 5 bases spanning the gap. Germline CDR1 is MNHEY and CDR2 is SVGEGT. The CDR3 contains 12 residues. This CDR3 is CASSYEGGELFF. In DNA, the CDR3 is TGTGCCAGCAGTTACGAGGGCGGGGAGCTGTTTTTT.

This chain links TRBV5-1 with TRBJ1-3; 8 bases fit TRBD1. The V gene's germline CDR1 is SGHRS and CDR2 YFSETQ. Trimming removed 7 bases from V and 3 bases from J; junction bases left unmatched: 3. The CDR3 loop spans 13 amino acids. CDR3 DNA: TGCGCCAGCGCTGACAGGGGTGGAAACACCATATATTTT. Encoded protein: CASADRGGNTIYF.

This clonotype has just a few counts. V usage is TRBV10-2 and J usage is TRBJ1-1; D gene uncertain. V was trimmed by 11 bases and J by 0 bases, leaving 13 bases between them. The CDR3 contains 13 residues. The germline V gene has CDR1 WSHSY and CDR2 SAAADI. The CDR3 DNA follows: TGCGCCCTTGTAGTGGTTCTGAACACTGAAGCTTTCTTT. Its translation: CALVVVLNTEAFF.

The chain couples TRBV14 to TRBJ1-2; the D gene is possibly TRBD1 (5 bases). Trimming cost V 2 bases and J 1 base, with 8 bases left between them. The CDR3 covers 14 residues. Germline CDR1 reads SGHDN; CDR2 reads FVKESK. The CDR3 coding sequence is TGTGCCAGCAGCCAACGAGGGGATAACTATGGCTACACCTTC. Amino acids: CASSQRGDNYGYTF.

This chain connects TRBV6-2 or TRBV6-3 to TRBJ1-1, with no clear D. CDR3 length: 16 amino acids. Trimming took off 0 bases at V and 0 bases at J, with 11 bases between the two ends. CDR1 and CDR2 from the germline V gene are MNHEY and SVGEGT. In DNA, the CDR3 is TGTGCCAGCAGTTACTCGAAGGGTTTCATGAACACTGAAGCTTTCTTT. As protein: CASSYSKGFMNTEAFF.

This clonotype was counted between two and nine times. CDR3 in amino acids: CASSLLNLQPQHF. The CDR3 DNA is TGTGCCAGCAGCTTATTGAATCTTCAGCCCCAGCATTTT. V is TRBV7-2 and J is TRBJ1-5; D not certain. The length of the CDR3 is 13 residues. The ends were cut back, 2 bases at V and 6 bases at J, with 8 bases in the middle. Germline CDR1 is SGHTA and CDR2 is FQGNSA.

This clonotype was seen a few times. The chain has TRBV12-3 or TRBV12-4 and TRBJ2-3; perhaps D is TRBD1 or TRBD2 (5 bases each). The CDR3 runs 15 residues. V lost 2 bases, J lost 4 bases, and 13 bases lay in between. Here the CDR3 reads CASSLMGRPSDTQYF. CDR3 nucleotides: TGTGCCAGCAGTTTAATGGGACGTCCATCAGATACGCAGTATTTT.

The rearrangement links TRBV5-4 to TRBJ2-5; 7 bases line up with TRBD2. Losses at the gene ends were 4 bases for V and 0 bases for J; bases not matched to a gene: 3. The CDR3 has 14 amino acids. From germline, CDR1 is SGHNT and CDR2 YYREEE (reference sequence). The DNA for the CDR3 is TGTGCCAGCAGCGGGGGGGGGAACCAAGAGACCCAGTACTTC. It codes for CASSGGGNQETQYF. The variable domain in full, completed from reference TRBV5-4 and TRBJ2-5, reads ETGVTQSPTHLIKTRGQQVTLRCSSQSGHNTVSWYQQALGQGPQFIFQYYREEENGRGNFPPRFSGLQFPNYSSELNVNALELDDSALYLCASSGGGNQETQYFGPGTRLLVL.

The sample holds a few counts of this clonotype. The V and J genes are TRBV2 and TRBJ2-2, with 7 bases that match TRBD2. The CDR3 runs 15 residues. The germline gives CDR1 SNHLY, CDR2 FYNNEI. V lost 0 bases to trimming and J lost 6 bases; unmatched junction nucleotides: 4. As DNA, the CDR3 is TGTGCCAGCAGTGAAGCGGGAGGGCAGGCCGGGGAGCTGTTTTTT. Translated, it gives CASSEAGGQAGELFF.

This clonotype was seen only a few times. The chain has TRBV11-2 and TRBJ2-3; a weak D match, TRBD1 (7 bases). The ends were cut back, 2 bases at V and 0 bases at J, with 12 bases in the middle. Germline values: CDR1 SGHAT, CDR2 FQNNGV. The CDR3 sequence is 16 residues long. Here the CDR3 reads CASSLWSGGSTDTQYF. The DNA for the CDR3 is TGTGCCAGCAGCTTATGGTCAGGGGGGAGCACAGATACGCAGTATTTT. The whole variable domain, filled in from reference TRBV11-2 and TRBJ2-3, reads EAGVAQSPRYKIIEKRQSVAFWCNPISGHATLYWYQQILGQGPKLLIQFQNNGVVDDSQLPKDRFSAERLKGVDSTLKIQPAKLEDSAVYLCASSLWSGGSTDTQYFGPGTRLTVL.